Listed below are T cell receptor beta chains from one sample, sequenced in a study of post-analysis software for immune sequencing data. TCRdb ran MiXCR on the PCR reads and lists one entry per CDR3 protein. The sample contains about 810,000 distinct CDR3 sequences, around 53% of which appear only once. The specimen sequenced was blood. The source is a girl aged 10 to 17 with multiple sclerosis. Each CDR3 is given with its conserved first and last residue. The D gene is left open where the match is weak. Where a row states a size, it is once, few, many or the class of an expanded clone; other rows omit it.

j_call: TRBJ2-7; cdr3_length: 16; clone_size: NA; v_call: TRBV7-9; d_call: TRBD2; cdr3_aa: CASSVPGSGTPYEQYF; cdr3_nt: TGTGCCAGCAGCGTACCCGGTAGCGGGACACCCTACGAGCAGTACTTC
j_call: TRBJ2-7; cdr3_length: 13; clone_size: NA; v_call: TRBV2; d_call: NA; cdr3_aa: CASRGDGTYEQYF; cdr3_nt: TGTGCCAGCAGGGGGGACGGAACCTACGAGCAGTACTTC
j_call: TRBJ1-2; cdr3_length: 15; clone_size: few; v_call: TRBV9; d_call: NA; cdr3_aa: CASSGEEEREYGYTF; cdr3_nt: TGTGCCAGCAGCGGAGAAGAGGAGAGGGAATATGGCTACACCTTC
j_call: TRBJ2-7; cdr3_length: 13; clone_size: NA; v_call: TRBV20-1; d_call: TRBD2; cdr3_aa: CSARTSGNGEQYF; cdr3_nt: TGCAGTGCCCGGACTAGCGGGAACGGCGAGCAGTACTTC
j_call: TRBJ2-5; cdr3_length: 18; clone_size: many; v_call: TRBV20-1; d_call: TRBD2; cdr3_aa: CSARAPGLAGGPQETQYF; cdr3_nt: TGCAGTGCTAGAGCCCCGGGACTAGCGGGGGGGCCTCAAGAGACCCAGTACTTC
j_call: TRBJ2-5; cdr3_length: 15; clone_size: few; v_call: TRBV20-1; d_call: NA; cdr3_aa: CSASKAAPQEETQYF; cdr3_nt: TGTAGTGCTAGTAAGGCGGCGCCCCAGGAAGAGACCCAGTACTTC
j_call: TRBJ2-1; cdr3_length: 12; clone_size: once; v_call: TRBV6-6; d_call: NA; cdr3_aa: CASSPHVNEQFF; cdr3_nt: TGTGCCAGCAGTCCCCATGTCAATGAGCAGTTCTTC
j_call: TRBJ2-7; cdr3_length: 12; clone_size: many; v_call: TRBV29-1; d_call: TRBD1; cdr3_aa: CSGQGVRREQYF; cdr3_nt: TGCAGCGGACAGGGGGTAAGGCGCGAGCAGTACTTC
j_call: TRBJ2-2; cdr3_length: 17; clone_size: NA; v_call: TRBV7-3; d_call: TRBD2; cdr3_aa: CASSLAAGVGYTGELFF; cdr3_nt: TGTGCCAGCAGCTTAGCCGCGGGGGTGGGTTACACCGGGGAGCTGTTTTTT
j_call: TRBJ2-7; cdr3_length: 12; clone_size: NA; v_call: TRBV7-2; d_call: NA; cdr3_aa: CASSLPYYEQYF; cdr3_nt: TGTGCCAGCAGCTTACCCTACTACGAGCAGTACTTC
j_call: TRBJ1-1; cdr3_length: 13; clone_size: NA; v_call: TRBV10-3; d_call: NA; cdr3_aa: CAIRTFWDTEAFF; cdr3_nt: TGTGCCATCAGGACCTTTTGGGACACTGAAGCTTTCTTT
j_call: TRBJ1-2; cdr3_length: 17; clone_size: few; v_call: TRBV11-2; d_call: TRBD1; cdr3_aa: CASSFGIRGRDSGGYTF; cdr3_nt: TGTGCCAGCAGTTTTGGAATTAGGGGGCGCGACAGCGGTGGCTACACCTTC
j_call: TRBJ1-2; cdr3_length: 13; clone_size: NA; v_call: TRBV27; d_call: TRBD1; cdr3_aa: CASSTGTGYGYTF; cdr3_nt: TGTGCCAGCAGTACCGGGACAGGGTATGGCTACACCTTC
j_call: TRBJ2-3; cdr3_length: 14; clone_size: NA; v_call: TRBV5-1; d_call: NA; cdr3_aa: CASSFGIDPDTQYF; cdr3_nt: TGCGCCAGCAGCTTCGGGATAGACCCAGATACGCAGTATTTT
j_call: TRBJ2-3; cdr3_length: 17; clone_size: few; v_call: TRBV7-3; d_call: NA; cdr3_aa: CASSLAPGPEITDTQYF; cdr3_nt: TGTGCCAGCAGCTTAGCCCCGGGACCCGAGATTACAGATACGCAGTATTTT
j_call: TRBJ2-1; cdr3_length: 15; clone_size: NA; v_call: TRBV20-1; d_call: NA; cdr3_aa: CSADILSGRYNEQFF; cdr3_nt: TGCAGTGCTGACATTCTTTCGGGGAGGTACAATGAGCAGTTCTTC
j_call: TRBJ1-1; cdr3_length: 16; clone_size: NA; v_call: TRBV6-6; d_call: TRBD1; cdr3_aa: CASSAALGQENTEAFF; cdr3_nt: TGTGCCAGCAGTGCCGCGTTGGGACAGGAGAACACTGAAGCTTTCTTT
j_call: TRBJ2-1; cdr3_length: 15; clone_size: NA; v_call: TRBV6-5; d_call: TRBD2; cdr3_aa: CASSYLRERRHEQFF; cdr3_nt: TGTGCCAGCAGTTACTTGCGGGAGAGGCGCCATGAGCAGTTCTTC
j_call: TRBJ2-1; cdr3_length: 17; clone_size: NA; v_call: TRBV6-6; d_call: TRBD1; cdr3_aa: CASSYPDRGRGVNEQFF; cdr3_nt: TGTGCCAGCAGTTACCCGGACAGGGGGCGCGGGGTGAATGAGCAGTTCTTC
j_call: TRBJ1-5; cdr3_length: 15; clone_size: NA; v_call: TRBV6-6; d_call: NA; cdr3_aa: CASSYRAAQNQPQHF; cdr3_nt: TGTGCCAGCAGTTACCGGGCAGCACAAAATCAGCCCCAGCATTTT
j_call: TRBJ2-3; cdr3_length: 17; clone_size: NA; v_call: TRBV6-6; d_call: NA; cdr3_aa: CASSYSRAGALTDTQYF; cdr3_nt: TGTGCCAGCAGTTACTCGAGGGCGGGGGCCCTCACAGATACGCAGTATTTT
j_call: TRBJ2-7; cdr3_length: 15; clone_size: NA; v_call: TRBV28; d_call: TRBD2; cdr3_aa: CASRSTSGTTYEQYF; cdr3_nt: TGTGCCAGCAGATCTACTAGCGGAACAACCTACGAGCAGTACTTC
j_call: TRBJ2-1; cdr3_length: 18; clone_size: NA; v_call: TRBV6-1; d_call: TRBD2; cdr3_aa: CASSRGLAGEPHRNEQFF; cdr3_nt: TGTGCCAGCAGTCGTGGACTAGCGGGGGAACCGCACCGCAATGAGCAGTTCTTC
j_call: TRBJ1-5; cdr3_length: 14; clone_size: NA; v_call: TRBV6-1; d_call: NA; cdr3_aa: CASSDRADNQPQHF; cdr3_nt: TGTGCCAGCAGTGACAGGGCCGACAATCAGCCCCAGCATTTT
j_call: TRBJ2-7; cdr3_length: 13; clone_size: NA; v_call: TRBV6-2/TRBV6-3; d_call: TRBD2; cdr3_aa: CASLETSRYEQYF; cdr3_nt: TGTGCCAGCCTCGAGACTAGCAGGTACGAGCAGTACTTC
j_call: TRBJ2-5; cdr3_length: 13; clone_size: NA; v_call: TRBV20-1; d_call: NA; cdr3_aa: CSAPKSHQETQYF; cdr3_nt: TGCAGTGCTCCTAAAAGTCACCAAGAGACCCAGTACTTC
j_call: TRBJ2-5; cdr3_length: 15; clone_size: few; v_call: TRBV5-1; d_call: TRBD1; cdr3_aa: CASSTTGPTQETQYF; cdr3_nt: TGCGCCAGCAGCACGACAGGGCCTACTCAAGAGACCCAGTACTTC
j_call: TRBJ2-3; cdr3_length: 13; clone_size: many; v_call: TRBV7-2; d_call: NA; cdr3_aa: CASSLPSTDTQYF; cdr3_nt: TGTGCCAGCAGCTTACCCAGCACAGATACGCAGTATTTT
j_call: TRBJ2-3; cdr3_length: 13; clone_size: NA; v_call: TRBV7-8; d_call: NA; cdr3_aa: CASSLNRRDTQYF; cdr3_nt: TGTGCCAGCAGCCTAAATCGTAGAGATACGCAGTATTTT
j_call: TRBJ1-2; cdr3_length: 12; clone_size: few; v_call: TRBV6-1; d_call: NA; cdr3_aa: CASSEIGEGYTF; cdr3_nt: TGTGCCAGCAGTGAAATCGGGGAAGGCTACACCTTC
j_call: TRBJ2-7; cdr3_length: 18; clone_size: NA; v_call: TRBV15; d_call: TRBD1; cdr3_aa: CATSRVTGGKRHSYEQYF; cdr3_nt: TGTGCCACCAGCAGAGTAACAGGGGGCAAAAGACACTCCTACGAGCAGTACTTC
j_call: TRBJ1-2; cdr3_length: 14; clone_size: few; v_call: TRBV6-1; d_call: TRBD1; cdr3_aa: CASSELDRGAGYTF; cdr3_nt: TGTGCCAGCAGTGAATTAGACAGGGGAGCTGGCTACACCTTC
j_call: TRBJ2-1; cdr3_length: 18; clone_size: NA; v_call: TRBV11-2; d_call: TRBD2; cdr3_aa: CASSLLASGRGSYNEQFF; cdr3_nt: TGTGCCAGCAGCTTATTGGCTAGCGGGAGGGGAAGCTACAATGAGCAGTTCTTC
j_call: TRBJ2-7; cdr3_length: 18; clone_size: NA; v_call: TRBV13; d_call: TRBD1; cdr3_aa: CASSSLGVGTGSSYEQYF; cdr3_nt: TGTGCCAGCAGCTCCCTTGGAGTGGGGACAGGGAGCTCCTACGAGCAGTACTTC
j_call: TRBJ2-5; cdr3_length: 14; clone_size: few; v_call: TRBV18; d_call: TRBD2; cdr3_aa: CASSPSGGQETQYF; cdr3_nt: TGTGCCAGCTCACCTAGCGGGGGACAAGAGACCCAGTACTTC
j_call: TRBJ2-5; cdr3_length: 15; clone_size: NA; v_call: TRBV5-1; d_call: NA; cdr3_aa: CASSFRGSLEETQYF; cdr3_nt: TGCGCCAGCAGCTTTAGGGGAAGCCTGGAAGAGACCCAGTACTTC
j_call: TRBJ2-5; cdr3_length: 14; clone_size: once; v_call: TRBV2; d_call: NA; cdr3_aa: CASTMRQTQETQYF; cdr3_nt: TGTGCCAGTACTATGCGACAGACTCAAGAGACCCAGTACTTC
j_call: TRBJ2-5; cdr3_length: 16; clone_size: few; v_call: TRBV29-1; d_call: TRBD2; cdr3_aa: CSVEGASGRGGETQYF; cdr3_nt: TGCAGCGTTGAAGGGGCTAGCGGGAGGGGAGGAGAGACCCAGTACTTC
j_call: TRBJ2-5; cdr3_length: 15; clone_size: NA; v_call: TRBV20-1; d_call: NA; cdr3_aa: CSARRDVRTQETQYF; cdr3_nt: TGCAGTGCTAGGAGGGACGTCCGGACCCAAGAGACCCAGTACTTC
j_call: TRBJ1-1; cdr3_length: 15; clone_size: NA; v_call: TRBV18; d_call: NA; cdr3_aa: CASSVQTGLNTEAFF; cdr3_nt: TGTGCCAGCTCAGTTCAGACCGGATTGAACACTGAAGCTTTCTTT
j_call: TRBJ2-3; cdr3_length: 15; clone_size: few; v_call: TRBV4-2; d_call: TRBD2; cdr3_aa: CASSARTSDTDTQYF; cdr3_nt: TGTGCCAGCAGCGCCCGGACTAGCGACACAGATACGCAGTATTTT
j_call: TRBJ2-3; cdr3_length: 17; clone_size: few; v_call: TRBV9; d_call: NA; cdr3_aa: CASSSGPTTFSTDTQYF; cdr3_nt: TGTGCCAGCAGCTCAGGACCCACTACCTTTAGCACAGATACGCAGTATTTT
j_call: TRBJ2-3; cdr3_length: 16; clone_size: NA; v_call: TRBV7-2; d_call: NA; cdr3_aa: CASSLALNRDTDTQYF; cdr3_nt: TGTGCCAGCAGCTTAGCCCTGAACCGCGACACAGATACGCAGTATTTT
j_call: TRBJ2-7; cdr3_length: 13; clone_size: NA; v_call: TRBV20-1; d_call: NA; cdr3_aa: CSAGPIGRPEQYF; cdr3_nt: TGCAGTGCTGGCCCCATAGGTAGGCCCGAGCAGTACTTC
j_call: TRBJ2-7; cdr3_length: 12; clone_size: few; v_call: TRBV12-3/TRBV12-4; d_call: NA; cdr3_aa: CASSYRIYEQYF; cdr3_nt: TGTGCCAGCAGTTATAGAATCTACGAGCAGTACTTC
j_call: TRBJ2-7; cdr3_length: 13; clone_size: few; v_call: TRBV29-1; d_call: TRBD2; cdr3_aa: CSVRTSGGYEQYF; cdr3_nt: TGCAGCGTCAGGACTAGCGGGGGCTACGAGCAGTACTTC
j_call: TRBJ1-2; cdr3_length: 15; clone_size: few; v_call: TRBV9; d_call: NA; cdr3_aa: CASSPKDGFNYGYTF; cdr3_nt: TGTGCCAGCAGCCCGAAGGACGGATTTAACTATGGCTACACCTTC
j_call: TRBJ1-1; cdr3_length: 16; clone_size: NA; v_call: TRBV6-5; d_call: NA; cdr3_aa: CASSFRTGRGVTEAFF; cdr3_nt: TGTGCCAGCAGTTTCCGGACCGGCCGGGGGGTCACTGAAGCTTTCTTT
j_call: TRBJ2-1; cdr3_length: 14; clone_size: NA; v_call: TRBV29-1; d_call: TRBD2; cdr3_aa: CSVELAGGGNEQFF; cdr3_nt: TGCAGCGTTGAGCTAGCGGGAGGCGGCAATGAGCAGTTCTTC
j_call: TRBJ2-7; cdr3_length: 15; clone_size: NA; v_call: TRBV20-1; d_call: NA; cdr3_aa: CSARDASGPPYEQYF; cdr3_nt: TGCAGTGCTAGAGATGCCAGCGGGCCTCCCTACGAGCAGTACTTC
j_call: TRBJ2-1; cdr3_length: 15; clone_size: NA; v_call: TRBV29-1; d_call: TRBD1; cdr3_aa: CSVEKYRDRGNEQFF; cdr3_nt: TGCAGCGTTGAAAAATACCGGGACAGAGGCAATGAGCAGTTCTTC
j_call: TRBJ1-2; cdr3_length: 16; clone_size: NA; v_call: TRBV10-3; d_call: NA; cdr3_aa: CAISPLRDQHFYGYTF; cdr3_nt: TGTGCCATCAGTCCTCTCCGGGACCAACATTTCTATGGCTACACCTTC
j_call: TRBJ2-7; cdr3_length: 14; clone_size: NA; v_call: TRBV7-9; d_call: NA; cdr3_aa: CASSLVETSYEQYF; cdr3_nt: TGTGCCAGCAGCTTAGTGGAGACTTCCTACGAGCAGTACTTC
j_call: TRBJ1-2; cdr3_length: 17; clone_size: NA; v_call: TRBV3-1; d_call: NA; cdr3_aa: CASSQGFVRIGSYGYTF; cdr3_nt: TGTGCCAGCAGCCAAGGCTTTGTCAGGATCGGTTCCTATGGCTACACCTTC
j_call: TRBJ2-3; cdr3_length: 14; clone_size: NA; v_call: TRBV7-6; d_call: NA; cdr3_aa: CASRPTGRPDTQYF; cdr3_nt: TGTGCCAGCAGGCCGACAGGGAGGCCAGATACGCAGTATTTT
j_call: TRBJ2-7; cdr3_length: 14; clone_size: NA; v_call: TRBV5-5; d_call: NA; cdr3_aa: CASSQVPEGYEQYF; cdr3_nt: TGTGCCAGTTCTCAGGTCCCGGAAGGCTACGAGCAGTACTTC
j_call: TRBJ2-1; cdr3_length: 14; clone_size: NA; v_call: TRBV5-1; d_call: NA; cdr3_aa: CASSLPETRYEQFF; cdr3_nt: TGCGCCAGCAGCCTGCCCGAGACTAGGTATGAGCAGTTCTTC
j_call: TRBJ2-7; cdr3_length: 19; clone_size: NA; v_call: TRBV5-1; d_call: TRBD1; cdr3_aa: CASSSVPGQGVRTSYEQYF; cdr3_nt: TGCGCCAGCAGCAGTGTCCCGGGACAGGGCGTAAGGACGTCCTACGAGCAGTACTTC